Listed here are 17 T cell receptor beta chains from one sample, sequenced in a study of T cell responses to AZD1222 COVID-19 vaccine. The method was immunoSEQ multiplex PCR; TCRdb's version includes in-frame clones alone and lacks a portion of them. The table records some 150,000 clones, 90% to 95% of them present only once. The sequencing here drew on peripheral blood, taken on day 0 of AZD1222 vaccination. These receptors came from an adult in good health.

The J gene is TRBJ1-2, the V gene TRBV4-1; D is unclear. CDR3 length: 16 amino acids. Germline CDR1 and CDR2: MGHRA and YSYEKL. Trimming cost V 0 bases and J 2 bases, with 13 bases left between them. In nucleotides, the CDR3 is TGCGCCAGCAGCCAAGAATCGGGCGGACGGAACTATGGCTACACCTTC. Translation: CASSQESGGRNYGYTF.

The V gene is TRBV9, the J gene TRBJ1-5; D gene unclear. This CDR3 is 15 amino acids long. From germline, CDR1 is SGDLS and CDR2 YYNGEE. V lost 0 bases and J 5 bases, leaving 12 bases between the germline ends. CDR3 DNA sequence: TGTGCCAGCAGCGTAGGGGATGGCACTTATCAGCCCCAGCATTTT. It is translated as CASSVGDGTYQPQHF.

Here the CDR3 DNA reads TGTGCCAGTAGTATACGGAGCAGCGACACCATATATTTT. Its translation is CASSIRSSDTIYF. The chain links TRBV19 to TRBJ1-3; no clear D gene. Trimming removed 2 bases at V and 8 bases at J, with 10 bases between. CDR3 size: 13 residues. CDR1 LNHDA and CDR2 SQIVND come from the germline V gene (reference sequence).

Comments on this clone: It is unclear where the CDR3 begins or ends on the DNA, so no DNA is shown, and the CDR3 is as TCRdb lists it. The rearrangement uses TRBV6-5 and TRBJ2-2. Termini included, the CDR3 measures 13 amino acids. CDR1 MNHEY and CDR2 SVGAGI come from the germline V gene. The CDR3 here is CASGGFGAGELFF.

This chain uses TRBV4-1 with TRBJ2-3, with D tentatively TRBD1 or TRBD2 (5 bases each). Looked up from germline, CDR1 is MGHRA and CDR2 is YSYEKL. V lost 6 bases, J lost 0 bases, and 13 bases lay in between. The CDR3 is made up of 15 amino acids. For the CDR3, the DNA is TGCGCCAGCAGGCCCCCGGGACCTAGCACAGATACGCAGTATTTT. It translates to CASRPPGPSTDTQYF.

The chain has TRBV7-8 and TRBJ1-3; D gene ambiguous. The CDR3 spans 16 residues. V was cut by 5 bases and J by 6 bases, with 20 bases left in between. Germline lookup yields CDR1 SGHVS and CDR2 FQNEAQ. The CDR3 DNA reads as TGTGCCAGCAGCACACGGACCGGCCGACTCGAAAACACCATATATTTT. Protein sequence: CASSTRTGRLENTIYF.

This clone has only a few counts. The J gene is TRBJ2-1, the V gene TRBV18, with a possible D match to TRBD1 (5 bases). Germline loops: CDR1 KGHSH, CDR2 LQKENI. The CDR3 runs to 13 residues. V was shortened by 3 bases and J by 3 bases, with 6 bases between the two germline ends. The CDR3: CASSPRDYNEQFF. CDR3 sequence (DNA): TGTGCCAGCTCACCCAGGGACTACAATGAGCAGTTCTTC.

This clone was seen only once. The CDR3 loop is CASISADGGELFF. The CDR3 DNA is TGTGCCAGCATCAGCGCCGACGGGGGGGAGCTGTTTTTT. The V call is TRBV6-6, the J call TRBJ2-2, with D unclear. Trimming left V 7 bases short and J 8 bases short, with 14 bases between. Germline CDR1 reads MNHNY; CDR2 reads SVGAGI (reference sequence). The CDR3 has 13 residues.

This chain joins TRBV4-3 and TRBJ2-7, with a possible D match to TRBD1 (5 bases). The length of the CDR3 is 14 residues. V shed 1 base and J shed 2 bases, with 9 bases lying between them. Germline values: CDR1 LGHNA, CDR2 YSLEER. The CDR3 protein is CASSQGTGTYEQYF. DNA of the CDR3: TGCGCCAGCAGCCAAGGAACAGGAACCTACGAGCAGTACTTC.

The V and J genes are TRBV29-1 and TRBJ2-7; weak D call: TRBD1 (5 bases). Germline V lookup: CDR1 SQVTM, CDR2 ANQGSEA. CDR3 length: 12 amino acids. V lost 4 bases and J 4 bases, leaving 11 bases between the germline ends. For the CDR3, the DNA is TGCAGCGTTGGTTTGGACAAATACGAGCAGTACTTC. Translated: CSVGLDKYEQYF.

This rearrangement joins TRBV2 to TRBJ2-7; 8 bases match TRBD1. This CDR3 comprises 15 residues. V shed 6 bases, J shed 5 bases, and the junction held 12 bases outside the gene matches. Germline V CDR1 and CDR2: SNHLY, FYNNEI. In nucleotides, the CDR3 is TGTGCCAGCAGCTTACTTGGACAGGGTGGCAACGAGCAGTACTTC. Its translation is CASSLLGQGGNEQYF. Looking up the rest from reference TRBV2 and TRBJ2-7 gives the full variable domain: EPEVTQTPSHQVTQMGQEVILRCVPISNHLYFYWYRQILGQKVEFLVSFYNNEISEKSEIFDDQFSVERPDGSNFTLKIRSTKLEDSAMYFCASSLLGQGGNEQYFGPGTRLTVT.

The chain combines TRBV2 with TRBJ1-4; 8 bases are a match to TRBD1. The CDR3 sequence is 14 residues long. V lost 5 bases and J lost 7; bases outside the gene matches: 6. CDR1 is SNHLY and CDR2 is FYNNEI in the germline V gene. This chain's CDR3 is CASSTQGASEKLFF. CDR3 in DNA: TGTGCCAGCAGTACTCAGGGGGCAAGTGAAAAACTGTTTTTT.

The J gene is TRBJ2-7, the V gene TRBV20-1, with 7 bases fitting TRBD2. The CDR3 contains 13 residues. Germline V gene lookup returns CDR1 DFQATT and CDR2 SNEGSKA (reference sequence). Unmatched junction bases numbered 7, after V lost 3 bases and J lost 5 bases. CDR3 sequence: CSASRRELDEQYF. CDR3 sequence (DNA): TGCAGTGCTAGTAGGCGGGAGCTGGACGAGCAGTACTTC.

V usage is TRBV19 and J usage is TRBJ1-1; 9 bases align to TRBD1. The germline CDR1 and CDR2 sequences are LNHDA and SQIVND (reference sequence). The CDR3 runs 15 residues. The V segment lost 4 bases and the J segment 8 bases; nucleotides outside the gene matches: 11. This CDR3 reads CASSTGTGTGLEAFF. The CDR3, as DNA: TGTGCCAGTAGTACAGGGACCGGGACAGGGCTAGAAGCTTTCTTT.

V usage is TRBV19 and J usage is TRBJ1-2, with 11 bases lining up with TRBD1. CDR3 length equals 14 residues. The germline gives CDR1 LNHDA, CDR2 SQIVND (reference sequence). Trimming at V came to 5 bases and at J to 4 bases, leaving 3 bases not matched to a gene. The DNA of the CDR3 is TGTGCCAGTAGTCCCGGACAGGGGGCCTATGGCTACACCTTC. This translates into CASSPGQGAYGYTF.

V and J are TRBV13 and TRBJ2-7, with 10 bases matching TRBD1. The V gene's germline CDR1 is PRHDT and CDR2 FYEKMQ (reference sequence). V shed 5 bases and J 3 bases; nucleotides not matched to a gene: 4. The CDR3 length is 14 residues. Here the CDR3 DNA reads TGTGCCAGCAGCCGGGGGACAGGGGTCTACGAGCAGTACTTC. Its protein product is CASSRGTGVYEQYF.

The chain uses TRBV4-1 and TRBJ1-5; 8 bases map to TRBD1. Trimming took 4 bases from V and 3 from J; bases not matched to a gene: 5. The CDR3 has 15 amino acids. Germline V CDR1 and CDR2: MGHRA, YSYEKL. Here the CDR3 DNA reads TGCGCCAGCAGCCGGCGGACAGGGTCCAATCAGCCCCAGCATTTT. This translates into CASSRRTGSNQPQHF.